Shown below are 26 T cell receptor beta chains from a single sample sequenced in a study of technical replicates of blood from a handful of donors. Assay: immunoSEQ multiplex PCR; the TCRdb copy retains only in-frame clones and omits some. The repertoire has tens of thousands of clones, more than 90% of them found once; the top ten carry 0.41%. The sequencing input was T cells isolated from PBMCs. The source of these receptors is a human donor in good health.

V and J are TRBV6-5 and TRBJ2-7; 7 nucleotides align to TRBD1. Germline V gives CDR1 MNHEY, CDR2 SVGAGI. CDR3 length equals 15 residues. The V gene end was trimmed by 0 bases and the J gene end by 3 bases; junction bases not matched to a gene: 5. In nucleotides, the CDR3 is TGTGCCAGCAGTTACTCGGGACAGCTCTTCTACGAGCAGTACTTC. It codes for CASSYSGQLFYEQYF.

The rearrangement links TRBV19 to TRBJ2-3; 7 nucleotides align to TRBD1. CDR3 length: 13 residues. Per germline, CDR1 LNHDA and CDR2 SQIVND (reference sequence). Trimming cost V 4 bases and J 3 bases; bases outside gene matches: 1. CDR3 coding DNA: TGTGCCAGTAGTACACAGGGGACAGATACGCAGTATTTT. Translating it yields CASSTQGTDTQYF.

J is TRBJ1-2 and V is TRBV5-1; unclear D gene. Looked up from germline, CDR1 is SGHRS and CDR2 is YFSETQ. V lost 5 bases and J 4 bases, leaving 12 bases between the germline ends. This CDR3 is built from 13 residues. CDR3 loop: CASSLTDFYGYTF. CDR3 in DNA: TGCGCCAGCAGTCTTACAGATTTCTATGGCTACACCTTC. The full variable domain, completed using reference TRBV5-1 and TRBJ1-2, is KAGVTQTPRYLIKTRGQQVTLSCSPISGHRSVSWYQQTPGQGLQFLFEYFSETQRNKGNFPGRFSGRQFSNSRSEMNVSTLELGDSALYLCASSLTDFYGYTFGSGTRLTVV.

V and J are TRBV30 and TRBJ1-2, with D uncertain. V was trimmed by 2 bases and J by 4 bases, leaving 5 bases between them. Germline assignment: CDR1 GTSNPN and CDR2 SVGIG (reference sequence). The CDR3 totals 11 residues. The CDR3 is CAWSLAYGYTF. In nucleotides, the CDR3 is TGTGCCTGGAGTCTGGCCTATGGCTACACCTTC.

The chain has TRBV4-1 and TRBJ2-5; tentative D call: TRBD1 (5 bases). Germline values: CDR1 MGHRA, CDR2 YSYEKL. V shed 2 bases and J shed 5 bases, with 12 bases lying between them. This CDR3 spans 14 amino acids. CDR3 sequence: CASSQLGAAETQYF. The CDR3 DNA reads TGCGCCAGCAGCCAATTAGGGGCGGCCGAGACCCAGTACTTC.

The chain is built from TRBV2 and TRBJ2-1; perhaps TRBD1 as D (5 bases). The CDR3 extends over 17 amino acids. With 7 bases removed from V and 1 base from J, the gap between germline ends came to 20 bases. Germline V gene data show CDR1 as SNHLY and CDR2 as FYNNEI. In DNA, the CDR3 is TGTGCCAGCACCTCAAACCCCCTGGGGCTATCCTACAATGAGCAGTTCTTC. Its translation is CASTSNPLGLSYNEQFF.

V gene TRBV7-3 combines with J gene TRBJ1-2; D remains ambiguous. Germline V CDR1 and CDR2: SGHTA, FQGTGA. The CDR3 consists of 15 residues. Trimming took off 1 base at V and 0 bases at J, with 9 bases between the two ends. CDR3 protein: CASSLKSGANYGYTF. CDR3 bases: TGTGCCAGCAGCTTAAAATCCGGTGCTAACTATGGCTACACCTTC.

There are a few counts of this clone. CDR3 residues: CASSLPSGAYEQYF. The DNA for the CDR3 is TGTGCCAGCAGCTTACCCAGCGGGGCTTACGAGCAGTACTTC. The rearrangement joins TRBV7-2 to TRBJ2-7, with 7 positions matching TRBD2. The CDR3 has 14 amino acids. Germline CDR1 reads SGHTA; CDR2 reads FQGNSA. V trimming: 2 bases; J trimming: 4 bases; junction bases outside the gene matches: 5.

This chain joins TRBV13 and TRBJ2-5; TRBD2 matches 8 bases. The CDR3 consists of 18 residues. The germline gives CDR1 PRHDT, CDR2 FYEKMQ (reference sequence). V was pared by 1 base and J by 1 base, with 11 bases of the junction left unmatched. In DNA, the CDR3 is TGTGCCAGCAGCTTAGTGGGGCCGGGACTAGGACTCCAAGAGACCCAGTACTTC. It specifies CASSLVGPGLGLQETQYF.

In nucleotides, the CDR3 is TGTGCCAGCAGCCAAAACAGAAACTATGGCTACACCTTC. Translated: CASSQNRNYGYTF. The gene calls are TRBV14 and TRBJ1-2; D gene unclear. The V gene's germline CDR1 is SGHDN and CDR2 FVKESK. V was cut by 2 bases and J by 2 bases, with 6 bases left in between. This CDR3 is built from 13 residues.

This chain joins TRBV27 and TRBJ1-5, with D maybe TRBD1 (5 bases). The V end was cut by 1 base, the J end by 1 base, with 11 bases between. This CDR3 has 16 residues. Germline V gives CDR1 MNHEY, CDR2 SMNVEV (reference sequence). The CDR3 protein is CASSLWGTESNQPQHF. CDR3 bases: TGTGCCAGCAGTTTATGGGGCACAGAAAGCAATCAGCCCCAGCATTTT.

The chain recombines TRBV7-2 with TRBJ2-7, with TRBD2 identical over 9 bases. The CDR3 consists of 14 residues. Trimming at V came to 2 bases and at J to 4 bases, leaving 3 bases not matched to a gene. Germline V gene data show CDR1 as SGHTA and CDR2 as FQGNSA. The CDR3 here is CASSLSGRRYEQYF. CDR3 bases: TGTGCCAGCAGCTTAAGCGGGAGGCGGTACGAGCAGTACTTC.

The chain has TRBV11-2 and TRBJ2-7; a weak D match, TRBD1 (5 bases). The CDR3 is 12 residues long. Germline V CDR1 and CDR2: SGHAT, FQNNGV. The V gene lost 5 bases and the J gene lost 3 bases, with 8 bases spanning the gap. CDR3 in amino acids: CASSMTVYEQYF. CDR3 nucleotides: TGTGCCAGCAGCATGACAGTCTACGAGCAGTACTTC.

The CDR3: CASSYADKAYF. The CDR3 DNA reads TGTGCCAGCAGTTACGCTGATAAAGCGTACTTC. This chain joins TRBV6-5 and TRBJ2-7; D not resolved. CDR1 is MNHEY and CDR2 is SVGAGI in the germline V gene. The ends were cut back, 2 bases at V and 12 bases at J, with 11 bases in the middle. The CDR3 is made up of 11 amino acids.

The chain combines TRBV7-2 with TRBJ1-4; D ambiguous. This CDR3 spans 14 amino acids. V dropped 1 base and J dropped 6 bases, with 9 bases sitting between them. Germline V gives CDR1 SGHTA, CDR2 FQGNSA. CDR3 region: CASSLGLSHEKLFF. In nucleotides, the CDR3 is TGTGCCAGCAGCTTAGGATTGAGTCATGAAAAACTGTTTTTT.

The CDR3 sequence is CASSTQQGPGYGYTF. The CDR3 bases are TGTGCCAGTAGTACTCAACAGGGTCCGGGCTATGGCTACACCTTC. V usage is TRBV19 and J usage is TRBJ1-2; perhaps TRBD1 as D (6 bases). The ends were cut back, 4 bases at V and 4 bases at J, with 16 bases in the middle. The CDR3 runs 15 residues. Germline values: CDR1 LNHDA, CDR2 SQIVND (reference sequence).

The rearrangement joins TRBV4-1 to TRBJ1-5; TRBD1 might be the D (5 bases). Germline V gene lookup returns CDR1 MGHRA and CDR2 YSYEKL. This CDR3 comprises 13 residues. V was shortened by 4 bases and J by 5 bases, with 9 bases between the two germline ends. CDR3 bases: TGCGCCAGCAGCCTCCGGGGGGATCAGCCCCAGCATTTT. It codes for CASSLRGDQPQHF.

This clone is a singleton in its sample. The chain combines TRBV19 with TRBJ1-4; 7 bases fit TRBD1. V shed 11 bases and J 8 bases; nucleotides not matched to a gene: 20. This CDR3 contains 16 residues. CDR1 is LNHDA and CDR2 is SQIVND in the germline V gene (reference sequence). CDR3 sequence: CAGTPGTDTIREKLFF. The CDR3 DNA is TGTGCCGGAACACCCGGGACAGATACCATAAGGGAAAAACTGTTTTTT.

This clone was found once. The J gene is TRBJ2-1, the V gene TRBV27, with a possible D match to TRBD1 (6 bases). The V and J ends lost 0 bases and 1 base respectively, with 10 bases between them. This CDR3 spans 16 amino acids. Germline loops: CDR1 MNHEY, CDR2 SMNVEV (reference sequence). The CDR3 DNA reads TGTGCCAGCAGTTTATCGATAAGGGGGTCCTACAATGAGCAGTTCTTC. Translation gives CASSLSIRGSYNEQFF.

The genes are TRBV7-2 and TRBJ2-1; a possible D gene is TRBD1 (7 bases). CDR3 size: 15 residues. Germline assignment: CDR1 SGHTA and CDR2 FQGNSA. V was clipped by 5 bases and J by 0 bases, with 11 bases between them. The CDR3 loop is CASSPQGGSYNEQFF. The DNA of the CDR3 is TGTGCCAGCAGCCCTCAGGGGGGCTCCTACAATGAGCAGTTCTTC.

This clone has a single count. The chain joins TRBV18 to TRBJ2-1, with D uncertain. The CDR3 consists of 15 residues. V dropped 1 base and J dropped 7 bases, with 14 bases sitting between them. The germline V gene encodes CDR1 KGHSH and CDR2 LQKENI. The CDR3 nucleotides are TGTGCCAGCTCACCACGTCTAGACCCGGGTAATGAGCAGTTCTTC. It codes for CASSPRLDPGNEQFF.

The V call is TRBV10-1, the J call TRBJ2-3; 9 bases map to TRBD2. The CDR3 runs 17 residues. With V trimmed by 2 bases and J by 6 bases, 12 bases remained unmatched. Per germline, CDR1 WNHNN and CDR2 SYGVQD (reference sequence). CDR3 DNA: TGCGCCAGCAGTGAGGGTGTAGCGGGAGAGGGGTGGGATACGCAGTATTTT. Protein sequence: CASSEGVAGEGWDTQYF.

The rearrangement links TRBV30 to TRBJ2-3; no definite D call. The germline V and J ends were trimmed by 0 bases and 0 bases, with 7 bases remaining between them. This CDR3 is built from 14 residues. Germline CDR1 GTSNPN, CDR2 SVGIG (reference sequence). For the CDR3, the DNA is TGTGCCTGGAGTGTTCGGCGGAGCACAGATACGCAGTATTTT. Its translation: CAWSVRRSTDTQYF.

The CDR3 sequence: CASSERGGDYGYTF. In DNA form, the CDR3 reads TGTGCCAGCAGTGAGCGGGGGGGGGACTATGGCTACACCTTC. The V call is TRBV6-1, the J call TRBJ1-2; tentatively, D is TRBD1 (5 bases). The CDR3 spans 14 residues. V was pared by 3 bases and J by 3 bases, with 11 bases between. CDR1 is MNHNS and CDR2 is SASEGT in the germline V gene.

This chain links TRBV28 with TRBJ2-7; 9 bases map to TRBD2. There are 15 residues in the CDR3. The trim removed 2 bases at V and 1 base at J, leaving 3 bases unmatched. Germline CDR1 and CDR2: MDHEN and SYDVKM. The CDR3 nucleotides are TGTGCCAGCAGTTTACGGCTAGCGGGATCCTACGAGCAGTACTTC. It specifies CASSLRLAGSYEQYF.

The chain uses TRBV27 and TRBJ1-2; the match to TRBD1 covers 7 bases. CDR1 MNHEY and CDR2 SMNVEV come from the germline V gene (reference sequence). V was pared by 3 bases and J by 4 bases, with 11 bases of the junction left unmatched. The CDR3 has 16 residues. CDR3 protein: CASSFWDSAGSYGYTF. The DNA of the CDR3 is TGTGCCAGCAGTTTTTGGGACAGCGCGGGAAGCTATGGCTACACCTTC.